The entry that follows covers one T cell receptor beta chain sequence. This specimen belongs to a study of CD8 T cells in Susac syndrome. The CDR3 runs to 14 residues. Trimming took 4 bases from V and 9 from J; bases not matched to a gene: 5. Germline CDR1 reads SQVTM; CDR2 reads ANQGSEA. Random hexamers primed reverse transcription of about 0.45 to 1 ug RNA. MiXCR, run by TCRdb on the immunoSEQ multiplex PCR reads, gives a single entry per CDR3 protein. Of some 99,000 distinct CDR3 sequences in the sample, about 96% were seen once. Sequencing was carried out using CD4+ T cells from PBMCs. This clonotype was sampled from a human donor in good health. This chain connects TRBV29-1 to TRBJ2-1; 14 bases map to TRBD2. The CDR3 region is CSVGAGTSGGEQFF. The CDR3 coding sequence is TGCAGCGTTGGGGCCGGGACTAGCGGGGGTGAGCAGTTCTTC.